This T cell receptor beta chain was profiled in a study of blood T cell repertoires in COVID-19. Study overall: Both acute and convalescent COVID-19 samples were obtained from the United States, Italy and Spain. Nucleic acid was either cDNA or gDNA, and it came from T cells, B-cell-depleted T cells, or PBMCs.

Generated by immunoSEQ multiplex PCR, the TCRdb table keeps only in-frame clones and is missing some. The top ten clones hold about 4% of a sample with a few hundred thousand clones, around 88% of them seen once. This CDR3 comprises 17 residues. Germline CDR1 reads SGHNT; CDR2 reads YENEEA. V was pared by 1 base and J by 3 bases, with 7 bases of the junction left unmatched. Donors were grouped by their self-reported clinical history. This receptor was taken from a woman under 40 who had been exposed to COVID-19. The chain joins TRBV11-3 to TRBJ2-1; 9 bases map to TRBD2. Sequencing used PBMCs or T cells enriched from blood (not recorded which). The CDR3 here is CASSLVGSGGRYNEQFF. In nucleotides, the CDR3 is TGTGCCAGCAGCTTAGTTGGTAGCGGGGGACGCTACAATGAGCAGTTCTTC.